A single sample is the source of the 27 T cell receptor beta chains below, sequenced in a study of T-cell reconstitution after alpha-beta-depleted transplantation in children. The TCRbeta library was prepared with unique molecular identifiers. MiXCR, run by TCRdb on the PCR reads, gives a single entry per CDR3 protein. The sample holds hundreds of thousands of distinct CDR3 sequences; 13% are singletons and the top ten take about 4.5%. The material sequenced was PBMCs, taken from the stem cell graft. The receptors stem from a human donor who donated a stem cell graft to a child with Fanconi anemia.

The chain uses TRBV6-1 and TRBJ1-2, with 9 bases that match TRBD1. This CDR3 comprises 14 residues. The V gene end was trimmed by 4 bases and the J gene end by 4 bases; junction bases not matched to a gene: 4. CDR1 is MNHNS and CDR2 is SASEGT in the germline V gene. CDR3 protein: CASSGTGAFYGYTF. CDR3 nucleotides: TGTGCCAGCAGTGGGACAGGGGCCTTCTATGGCTACACCTTC.

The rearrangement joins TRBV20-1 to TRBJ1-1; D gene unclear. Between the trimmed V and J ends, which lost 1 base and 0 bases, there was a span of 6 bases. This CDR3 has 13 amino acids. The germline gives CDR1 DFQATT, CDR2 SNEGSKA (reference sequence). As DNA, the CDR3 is TGCAGTGCTAGAGTCCCCCTGAACACTGAAGCTTTCTTT. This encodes CSARVPLNTEAFF.

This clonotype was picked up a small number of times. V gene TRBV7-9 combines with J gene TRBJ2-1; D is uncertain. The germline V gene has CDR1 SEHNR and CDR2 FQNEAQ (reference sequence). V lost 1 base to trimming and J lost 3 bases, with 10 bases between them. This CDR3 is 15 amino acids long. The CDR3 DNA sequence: TGTGCCAGCAGCTTAGGGGCAGCCAGCTACAATGAGCAGTTCTTC. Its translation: CASSLGAASYNEQFF.

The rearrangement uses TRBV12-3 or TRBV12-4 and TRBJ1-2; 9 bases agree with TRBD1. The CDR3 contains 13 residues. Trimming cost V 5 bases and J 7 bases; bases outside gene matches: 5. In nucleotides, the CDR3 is TGTGCCAGCAGTCCGGGACAGGGAAGTGGCTACACCTTC. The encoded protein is CASSPGQGSGYTF.

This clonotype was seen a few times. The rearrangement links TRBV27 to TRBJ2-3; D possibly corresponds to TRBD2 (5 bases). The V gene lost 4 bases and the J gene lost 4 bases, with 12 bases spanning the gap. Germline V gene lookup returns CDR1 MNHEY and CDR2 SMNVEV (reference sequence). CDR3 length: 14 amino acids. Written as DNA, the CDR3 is TGTGCCAGCAGTTCTGGACTCTATTCAGATACGCAGTATTTT. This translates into CASSSGLYSDTQYF.

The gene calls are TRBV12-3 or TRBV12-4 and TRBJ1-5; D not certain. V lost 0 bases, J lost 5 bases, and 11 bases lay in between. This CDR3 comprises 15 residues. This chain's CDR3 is CASSLADGLHQPQHF. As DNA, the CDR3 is TGTGCCAGCAGTTTAGCGGACGGACTGCATCAGCCCCAGCATTTT.

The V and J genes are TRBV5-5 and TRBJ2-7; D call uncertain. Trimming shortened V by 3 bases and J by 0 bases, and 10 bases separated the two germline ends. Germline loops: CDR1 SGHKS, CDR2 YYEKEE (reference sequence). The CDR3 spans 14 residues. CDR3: CASSSGLSSYEQYV. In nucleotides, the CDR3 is TGTGCCAGCAGCTCCGGCTTGAGCTCCTACGAGCAGTACGTC.

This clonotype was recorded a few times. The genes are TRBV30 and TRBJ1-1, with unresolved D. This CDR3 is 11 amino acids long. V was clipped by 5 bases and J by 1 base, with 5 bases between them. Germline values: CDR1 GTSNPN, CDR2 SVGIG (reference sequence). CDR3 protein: CAWGRNTEAFF. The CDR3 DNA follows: TGTGCCTGGGGGAGGAACACTGAAGCTTTCTTT.

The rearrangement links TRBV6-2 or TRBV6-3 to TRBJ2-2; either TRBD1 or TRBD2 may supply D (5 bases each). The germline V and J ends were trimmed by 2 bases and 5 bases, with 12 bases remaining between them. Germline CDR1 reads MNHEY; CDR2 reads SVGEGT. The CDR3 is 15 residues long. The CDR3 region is CASSYGGTETGELFF. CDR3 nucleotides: TGTGCCAGCAGTTACGGGGGAACAGAGACCGGGGAGCTGTTTTTT.

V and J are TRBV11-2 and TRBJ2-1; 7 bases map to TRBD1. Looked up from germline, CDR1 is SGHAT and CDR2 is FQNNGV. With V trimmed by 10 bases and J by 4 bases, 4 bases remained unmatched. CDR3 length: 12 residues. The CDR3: CATQGWYNEQFF. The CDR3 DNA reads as TGTGCCACACAGGGGTGGTACAATGAGCAGTTCTTC.

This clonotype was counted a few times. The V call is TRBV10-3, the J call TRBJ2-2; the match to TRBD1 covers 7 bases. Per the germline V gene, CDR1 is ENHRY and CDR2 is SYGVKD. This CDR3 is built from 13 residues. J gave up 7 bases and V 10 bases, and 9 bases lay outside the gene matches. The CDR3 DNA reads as TGTGCCACTTCAGGGGGATCAATCGGGGAGCTGTTTTTT. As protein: CATSGGSIGELFF.

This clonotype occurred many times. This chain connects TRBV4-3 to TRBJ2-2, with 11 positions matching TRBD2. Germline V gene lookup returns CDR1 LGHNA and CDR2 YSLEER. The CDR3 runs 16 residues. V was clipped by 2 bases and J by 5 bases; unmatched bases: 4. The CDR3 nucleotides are TGCGCCAGCAGCCAAACTAGCGGGGGCCCTACCGGGGAGCTGTTTTTT. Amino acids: CASSQTSGGPTGELFF.

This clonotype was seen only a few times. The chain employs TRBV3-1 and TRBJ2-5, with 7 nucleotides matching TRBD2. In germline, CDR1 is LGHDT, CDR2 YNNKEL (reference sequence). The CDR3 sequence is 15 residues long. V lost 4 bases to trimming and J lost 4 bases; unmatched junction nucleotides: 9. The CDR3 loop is CASSPGGGGAETQYF. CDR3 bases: TGTGCCAGCAGCCCGGGCGGGGGAGGGGCAGAGACCCAGTACTTC.

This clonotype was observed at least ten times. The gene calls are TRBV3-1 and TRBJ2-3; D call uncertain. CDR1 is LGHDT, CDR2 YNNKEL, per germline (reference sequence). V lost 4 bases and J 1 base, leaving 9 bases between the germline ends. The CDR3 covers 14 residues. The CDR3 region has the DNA TGTGCCAGCAGCCTTGGTTGGGGCACAGATACGCAGTATTTT. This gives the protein CASSLGWGTDTQYF.

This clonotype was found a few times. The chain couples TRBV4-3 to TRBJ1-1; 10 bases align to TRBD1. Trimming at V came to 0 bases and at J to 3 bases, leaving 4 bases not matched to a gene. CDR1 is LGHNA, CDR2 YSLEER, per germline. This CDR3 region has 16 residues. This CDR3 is CASSQENGQGDTEAFF. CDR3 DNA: TGCGCCAGCAGCCAAGAAAATGGACAGGGGGACACTGAAGCTTTCTTT.

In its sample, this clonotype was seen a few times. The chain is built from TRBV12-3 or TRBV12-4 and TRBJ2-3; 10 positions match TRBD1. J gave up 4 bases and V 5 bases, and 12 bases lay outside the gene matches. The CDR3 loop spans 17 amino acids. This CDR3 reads CASSPYGQGGLSDTQYF. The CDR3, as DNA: TGTGCCAGCAGTCCCTACGGACAGGGGGGTTTATCAGATACGCAGTATTTT.

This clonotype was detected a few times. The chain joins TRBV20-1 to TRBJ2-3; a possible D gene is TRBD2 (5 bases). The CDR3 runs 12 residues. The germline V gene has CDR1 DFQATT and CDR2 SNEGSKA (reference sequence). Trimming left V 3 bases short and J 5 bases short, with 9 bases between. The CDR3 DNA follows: TGCAGTGCTAGGGAGGAGATAGATACGCAGTATTTT. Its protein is CSAREEIDTQYF.

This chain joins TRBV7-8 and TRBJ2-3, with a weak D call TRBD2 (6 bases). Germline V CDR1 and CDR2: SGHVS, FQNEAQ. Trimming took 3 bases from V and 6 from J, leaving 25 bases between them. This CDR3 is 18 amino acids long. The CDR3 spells CASSFLEALAPEGDTQYF. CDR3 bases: TGTGCCAGCAGCTTCCTAGAGGCCCTAGCGCCGGAGGGGGATACGCAGTATTTT.

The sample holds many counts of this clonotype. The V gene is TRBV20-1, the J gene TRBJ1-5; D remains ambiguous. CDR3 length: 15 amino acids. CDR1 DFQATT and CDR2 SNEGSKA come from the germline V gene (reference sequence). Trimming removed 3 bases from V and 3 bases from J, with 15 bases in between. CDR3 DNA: TGCAGTGCTAGGTCTTTTTCAGGTTCCAATCAGCCCCAGCATTTT. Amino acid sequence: CSARSFSGSNQPQHF.

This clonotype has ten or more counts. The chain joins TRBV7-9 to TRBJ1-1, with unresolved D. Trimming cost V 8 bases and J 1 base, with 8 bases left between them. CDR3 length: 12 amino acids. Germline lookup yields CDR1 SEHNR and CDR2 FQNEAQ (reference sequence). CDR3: CASGLPNTEAFF. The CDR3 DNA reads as TGTGCCAGCGGACTTCCGAACACTGAAGCTTTCTTT.

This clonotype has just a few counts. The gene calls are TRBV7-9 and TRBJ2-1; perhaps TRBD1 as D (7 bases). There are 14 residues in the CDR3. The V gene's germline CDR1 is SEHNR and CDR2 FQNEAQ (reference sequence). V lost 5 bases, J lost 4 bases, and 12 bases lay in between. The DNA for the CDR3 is TGTGCCAGCAGCGCGGGACAGAGTTACAATGAGCAGTTCTTC. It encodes CASSAGQSYNEQFF.

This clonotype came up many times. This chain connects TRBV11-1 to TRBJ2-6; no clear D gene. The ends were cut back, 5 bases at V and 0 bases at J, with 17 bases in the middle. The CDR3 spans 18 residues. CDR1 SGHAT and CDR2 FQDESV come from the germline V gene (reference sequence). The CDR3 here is CASSPRQGLTSGANVLTF. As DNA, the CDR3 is TGTGCCAGCAGCCCACGACAAGGGCTGACCTCTGGGGCCAACGTCCTGACTTTC.

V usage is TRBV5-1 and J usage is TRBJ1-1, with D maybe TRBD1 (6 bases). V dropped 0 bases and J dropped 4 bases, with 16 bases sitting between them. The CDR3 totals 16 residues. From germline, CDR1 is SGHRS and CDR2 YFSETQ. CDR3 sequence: CASSLALSGAGTEAFF. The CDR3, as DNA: TGCGCCAGCAGCTTGGCCTTATCGGGGGCGGGCACTGAAGCTTTCTTT.

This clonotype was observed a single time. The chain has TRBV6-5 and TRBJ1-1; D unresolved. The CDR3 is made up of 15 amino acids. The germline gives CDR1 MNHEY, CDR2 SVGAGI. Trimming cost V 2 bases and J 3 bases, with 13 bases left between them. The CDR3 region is CASSYRDSWDTEAFF. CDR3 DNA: TGTGCCAGCAGTTACCGGGATTCTTGGGACACTGAAGCTTTCTTT.

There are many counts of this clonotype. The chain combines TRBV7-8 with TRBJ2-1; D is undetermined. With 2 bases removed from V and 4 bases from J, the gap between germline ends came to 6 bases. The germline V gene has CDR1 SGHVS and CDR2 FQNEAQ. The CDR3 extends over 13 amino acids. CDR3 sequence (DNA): TGTGCCAGCAGCTTAACCCGATACAATGAGCAGTTCTTC. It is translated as CASSLTRYNEQFF.

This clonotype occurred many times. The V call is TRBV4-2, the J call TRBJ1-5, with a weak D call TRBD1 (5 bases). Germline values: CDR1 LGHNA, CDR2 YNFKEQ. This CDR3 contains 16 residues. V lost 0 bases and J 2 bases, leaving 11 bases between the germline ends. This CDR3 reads CASSQEQGMRNQPQHF. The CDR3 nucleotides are TGTGCCAGCAGCCAAGAGCAGGGTATGCGCAATCAGCCCCAGCATTTT.

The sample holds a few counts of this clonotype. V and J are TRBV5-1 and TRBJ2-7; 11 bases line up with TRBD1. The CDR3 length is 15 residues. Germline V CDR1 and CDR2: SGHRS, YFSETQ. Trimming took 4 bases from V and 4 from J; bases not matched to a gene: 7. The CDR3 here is CASSQGTGGAYEQYF. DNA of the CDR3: TGCGCCAGCAGCCAAGGGACAGGGGGAGCTTACGAGCAGTACTTC.